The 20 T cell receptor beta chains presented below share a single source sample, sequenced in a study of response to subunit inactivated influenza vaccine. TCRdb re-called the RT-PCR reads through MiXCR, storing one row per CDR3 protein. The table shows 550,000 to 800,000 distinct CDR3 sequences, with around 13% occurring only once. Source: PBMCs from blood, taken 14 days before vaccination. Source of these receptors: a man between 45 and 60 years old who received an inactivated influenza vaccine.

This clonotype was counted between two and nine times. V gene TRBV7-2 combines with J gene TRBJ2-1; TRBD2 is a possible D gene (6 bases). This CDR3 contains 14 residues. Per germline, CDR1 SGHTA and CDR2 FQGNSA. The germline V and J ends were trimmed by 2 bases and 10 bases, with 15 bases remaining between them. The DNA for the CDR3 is TGTGCCAGCAGCTTAAAATGGGTCACTAGCGAGCAGTTCTTC. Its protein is CASSLKWVTSEQFF.

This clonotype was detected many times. CDR3 DNA: TGTGCCACCAGCCCCATCACGAACACCGGGGAGCTGTTTTTT. Its protein product is CATSPITNTGELFF. This rearrangement joins TRBV24-1 to TRBJ2-2; D not resolved. V was pared by 7 bases and J by 0 bases, with 8 bases between. Germline loops: CDR1 KGHDR, CDR2 SFDVKD. The CDR3 is made up of 14 amino acids.

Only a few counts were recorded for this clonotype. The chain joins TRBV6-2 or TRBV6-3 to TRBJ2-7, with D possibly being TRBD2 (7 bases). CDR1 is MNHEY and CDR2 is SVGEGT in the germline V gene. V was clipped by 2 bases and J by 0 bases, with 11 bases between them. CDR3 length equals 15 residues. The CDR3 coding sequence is TGTGCCAGCAGTTACGACGGGGGGCCCTCCTACGAGCAGTACTTC. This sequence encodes CASSYDGGPSYEQYF.

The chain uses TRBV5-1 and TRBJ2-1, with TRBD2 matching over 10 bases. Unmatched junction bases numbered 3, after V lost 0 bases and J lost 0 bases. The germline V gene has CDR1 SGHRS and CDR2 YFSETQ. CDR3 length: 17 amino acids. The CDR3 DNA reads TGCGCCAGCAGCTTGGGTCCTAGCGGGGGCTCCTACAATGAGCAGTTCTTC. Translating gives CASSLGPSGGSYNEQFF.

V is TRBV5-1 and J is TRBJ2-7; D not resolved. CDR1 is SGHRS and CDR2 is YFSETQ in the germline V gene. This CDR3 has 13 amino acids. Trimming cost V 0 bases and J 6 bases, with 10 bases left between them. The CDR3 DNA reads TGCGCCAGCAGCTTGGATCCAGCTATCGAGCAGTACTTC. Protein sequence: CASSLDPAIEQYF.

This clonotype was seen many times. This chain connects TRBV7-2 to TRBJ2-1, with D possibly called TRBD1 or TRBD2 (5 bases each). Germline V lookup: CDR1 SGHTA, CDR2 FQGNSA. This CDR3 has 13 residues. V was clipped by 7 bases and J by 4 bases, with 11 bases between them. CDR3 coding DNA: TGTGCCAGCACGCTCGGGGCATACAATGAGCAGTTCTTC. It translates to CASTLGAYNEQFF.

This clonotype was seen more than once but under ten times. DNA for the CDR3: TGTGCCAGCAGTTCCTCAGCGGGGGGGCCTGGGGAGACCCAGTACTTC. The encoded protein is CASSSSAGGPGETQYF. V is TRBV12-3 or TRBV12-4 and J is TRBJ2-5, with 10 bases that match TRBD2. Trimming took 4 bases from V and 5 from J; bases not matched to a gene: 10. This CDR3 spans 16 amino acids.

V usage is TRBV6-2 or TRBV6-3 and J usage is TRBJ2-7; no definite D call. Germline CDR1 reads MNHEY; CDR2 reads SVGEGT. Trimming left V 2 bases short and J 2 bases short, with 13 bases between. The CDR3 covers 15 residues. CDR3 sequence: CASSYDSGPTYEQYF. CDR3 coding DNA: TGTGCCAGCAGTTACGATTCAGGACCTACCTACGAGCAGTACTTC.

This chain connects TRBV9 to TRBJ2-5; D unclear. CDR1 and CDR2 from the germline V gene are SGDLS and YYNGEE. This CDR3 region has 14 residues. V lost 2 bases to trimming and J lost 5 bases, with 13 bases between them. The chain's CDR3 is CASSVNPTRETQYF. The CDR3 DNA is TGTGCCAGCAGCGTTAATCCAACTCGGGAGACCCAGTACTTC.

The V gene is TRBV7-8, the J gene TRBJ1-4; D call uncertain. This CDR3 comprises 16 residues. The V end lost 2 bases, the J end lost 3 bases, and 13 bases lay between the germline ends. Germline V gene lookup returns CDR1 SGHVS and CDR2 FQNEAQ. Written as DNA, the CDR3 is TGTGCCAGCAGCTTATTTGGACCCGGGGCTAATGAAAAACTGTTTTTT. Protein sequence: CASSLFGPGANEKLFF.

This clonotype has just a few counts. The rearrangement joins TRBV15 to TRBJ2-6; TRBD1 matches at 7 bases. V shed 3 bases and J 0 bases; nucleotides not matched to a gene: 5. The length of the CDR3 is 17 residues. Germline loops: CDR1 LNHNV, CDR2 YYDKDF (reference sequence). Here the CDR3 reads CATSRKTGTSGANVLTF. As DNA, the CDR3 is TGTGCCACCAGCAGGAAGACAGGGACCTCTGGGGCCAACGTCCTGACTTTC.

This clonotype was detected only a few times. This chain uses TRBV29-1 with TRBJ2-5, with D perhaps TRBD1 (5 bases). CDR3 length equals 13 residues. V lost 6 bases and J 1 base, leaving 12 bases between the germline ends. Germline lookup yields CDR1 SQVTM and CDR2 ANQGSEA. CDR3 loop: CSVRDSRQETQYF. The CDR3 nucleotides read TGCAGCGTACGTGACAGCCGCCAAGAGACCCAGTACTTC.

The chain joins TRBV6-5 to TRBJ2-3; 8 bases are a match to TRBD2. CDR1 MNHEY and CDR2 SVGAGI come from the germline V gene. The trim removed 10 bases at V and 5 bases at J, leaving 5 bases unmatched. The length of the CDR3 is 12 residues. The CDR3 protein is CATSTSVDTQYF. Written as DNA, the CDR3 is TGTGCCACCTCGACTAGCGTAGATACGCAGTATTTT.

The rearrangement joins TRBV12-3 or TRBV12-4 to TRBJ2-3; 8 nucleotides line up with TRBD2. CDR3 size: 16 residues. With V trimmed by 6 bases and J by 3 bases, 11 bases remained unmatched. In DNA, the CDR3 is TGTGCCAGCAGAGTTGGTGGAGGCGGGAGGACAGATACGCAGTATTTT. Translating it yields CASRVGGGGRTDTQYF.

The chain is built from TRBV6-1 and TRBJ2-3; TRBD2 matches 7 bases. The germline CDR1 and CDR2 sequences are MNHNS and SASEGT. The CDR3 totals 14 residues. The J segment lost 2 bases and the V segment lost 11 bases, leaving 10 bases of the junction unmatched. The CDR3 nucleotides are TGTGCCGGACGGCGGGGGAAGATCACAGATACGCAGTATTTT. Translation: CAGRRGKITDTQYF.

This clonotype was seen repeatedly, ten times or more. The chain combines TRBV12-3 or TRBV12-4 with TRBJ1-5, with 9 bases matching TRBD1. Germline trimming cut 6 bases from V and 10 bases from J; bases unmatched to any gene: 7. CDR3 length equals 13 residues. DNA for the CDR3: TGTGCCAGCAGGCGGGACAGGGAGACACCCCAGCATTTT. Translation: CASRRDRETPQHF.

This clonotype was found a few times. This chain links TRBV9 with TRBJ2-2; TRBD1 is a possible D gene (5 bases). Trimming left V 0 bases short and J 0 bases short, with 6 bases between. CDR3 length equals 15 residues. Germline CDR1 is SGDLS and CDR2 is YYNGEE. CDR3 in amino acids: CASSVGGTNTGELFF. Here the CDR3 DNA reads TGTGCCAGCAGCGTAGGGGGCACGAACACCGGGGAGCTGTTTTTT. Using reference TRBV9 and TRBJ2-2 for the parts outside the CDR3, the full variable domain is DSGVTQTPKHLITATGQRVTLRCSPRSGDLSVYWYQQSLDQGLQFLIQYYNGEERAKGNILERFSAQQFPDLHSELNLSSLELGDSALYFCASSVGGTNTGELFFGEGSRLTVL.

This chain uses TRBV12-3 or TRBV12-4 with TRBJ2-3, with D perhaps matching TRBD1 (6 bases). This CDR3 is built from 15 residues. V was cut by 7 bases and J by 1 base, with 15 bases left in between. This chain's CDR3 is CASKPTGMGTDTQYF. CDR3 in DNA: TGTGCCAGCAAACCTACAGGGATGGGCACAGATACGCAGTATTTT.

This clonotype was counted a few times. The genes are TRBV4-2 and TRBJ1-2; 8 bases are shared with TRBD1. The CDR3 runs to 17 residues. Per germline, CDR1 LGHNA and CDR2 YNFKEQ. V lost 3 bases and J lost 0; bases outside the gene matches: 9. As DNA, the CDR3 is TGTGCCAGCAGCCACTCTGGGGCAGGGGGCCCTAACTATGGCTACACCTTC. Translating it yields CASSHSGAGGPNYGYTF.

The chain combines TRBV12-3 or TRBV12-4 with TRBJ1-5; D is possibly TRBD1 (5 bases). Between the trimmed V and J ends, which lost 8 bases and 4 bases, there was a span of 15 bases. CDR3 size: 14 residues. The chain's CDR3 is CASAGTEANQPQHF. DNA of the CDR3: TGTGCCAGCGCCGGGACGGAGGCTAATCAGCCCCAGCATTTT.